The 2 T cell receptor beta chains presented below share a single source sample, sequenced in a study of tumor and adjacent non-tumor tissue in lung cancer. The template was RNA from unsorted bulk tissue. Three rounds of nested PCR, following a modified ARM-PCR protocol, produced the TCRbeta library. TCRdb called the multiplex PCR reads again in MiXCR, with one record for every CDR3 protein. The table includes 120,000 or so distinct CDR3 sequences, about 66% detected once. The sequenced material came from lung tumor tissue. These receptors all stem from a man younger than 45 with non-small cell lung cancer.

Of note for this clonotype: This may arise from a read error, as a much more abundant clone is one base away. This sequence joins TRBV20-1 and TRBJ2-5; D remains unclear. CDR1 and CDR2 from the germline V gene are DFQATT and SNEGSKA (reference sequence). The CDR3 sequence is 14 residues long. Trimming took 2 bases from V and 4 from J, leaving 14 bases between them. This chain's CDR3 is CSARSLRLRETQYF. CDR3 nucleotide sequence: TGCAGTGCTAGAAGCCTACGGCTCCGAGAGACCCAGTACTTC.

With respect to this clonotype: One end of the junction does not line up with germline, which may come from a read error. This chain joins TRBV29-1 and TRBJ2-1, with 8 bases lining up with TRBD2. Germline V gene sequence: CDR1 SQVTM, CDR2 ANQGSEA. The CDR3 length is 16 residues. Written as DNA, the CDR3 is TGTAACGTTGAAGACCATCGGGGGGGTGGGTGGAATGAGCAGTTCTTC. This gives the protein CNVEDHRGGGWNEQFF.